Below, 16 T cell receptor beta chains from the same sample are listed, as sequenced in a study of long-term antiretroviral therapy in people with HIV. A v3.0 immunoSEQ assay was performed at survey level. Assay used: immunoSEQ multiplex PCR; TCRdb lists only in-frame clones, some missing. The repertoire includes over 35,000 clones, roughly 76% of them detected once, and more than 4.5% sits in the top ten. This specimen consisted of unsorted PBMCs, obtained 1.5 years after starting antiretroviral therapy. The receptors derive from a man aged 18 to 29 with HIV.

The CDR3 is CASRKREYNEQFF. In DNA form, the CDR3 reads TGTGCCAGCAGGAAGCGGGAGTACAATGAGCAGTTCTTC. The chain employs TRBV25-1 and TRBJ2-1; 8 bases are a match to TRBD2. The CDR3 spans 13 residues. Germline V CDR1 and CDR2: MGHDK, SYGVNS. V gave up 6 bases and J gave up 4 bases; unmatched junction bases: 2.

The chain uses TRBV11-2 and TRBJ2-7, with a weak D call TRBD2 (5 bases). The germline CDR1 and CDR2 sequences are SGHAT and FQNNGV. Trimming cost V 8 bases and J 3 bases, with 11 bases left between them. The CDR3 loop spans 12 amino acids. CDR3 in DNA: TGTGCCAGCGGCCGGGGATACTACGAGCAGTACTTC. Residues: CASGRGYYEQYF. The whole variable domain, remainder taken from reference TRBV11-2 and TRBJ2-7, is EAGVAQSPRYKIIEKRQSVAFWCNPISGHATLYWYQQILGQGPKLLIQFQNNGVVDDSQLPKDRFSAERLKGVDSTLKIQPAKLEDSAVYLCASGRGYYEQYFGPGTRLTVT.

This clone was seen a few times. The V gene is TRBV7-3, the J gene TRBJ2-7, with TRBD1 identical over 11 bases. CDR1 is SGHTA, CDR2 FQGTGA, per germline. V shed 3 bases and J 6 bases; nucleotides not matched to a gene: 1. The CDR3 consists of 13 residues. The CDR3: CASSLGTGGEQYF. CDR3 coding DNA: TGTGCCAGCAGCTTGGGGACAGGGGGCGAGCAGTACTTC.

In the case of this clone: This same CDR3 is encoded by further DNA sequences in the sample. This chain uses TRBV6-1 with TRBJ2-7; D not certain. There are 12 residues in the CDR3. Trimming shortened V by 8 bases and J by 3 bases, and 11 bases separated the two germline ends. Per germline, CDR1 MNHNS and CDR2 SASEGT. The CDR3 DNA is TGTGCCAGCCGGGCTCCCCTCTACGAGCAGTACTTC. The encoded protein is CASRAPLYEQYF.

This sequence joins TRBV28 and TRBJ2-1; the match to TRBD2 covers 11 bases. J was trimmed by 0 bases and V by 6 bases; bases with no gene match: 7. This CDR3 contains 17 residues. Germline V lookup: CDR1 MDHEN, CDR2 SYDVKM. The CDR3 region is CASRSFTSGSSYNEQFF. For the CDR3, the DNA is TGTGCCAGCAGATCGTTTACTAGCGGGAGCTCCTACAATGAGCAGTTCTTC.

The gene calls are TRBV6-5 and TRBJ1-3; D unclear. The CDR3 has 13 amino acids. The germline V and J ends were trimmed by 6 bases and 2 bases, with 8 bases remaining between them. CDR1 and CDR2 from the germline V gene are MNHEY and SVGAGI. The chain's CDR3 is CASRLGPGNTIYF. The CDR3 region has the DNA TGTGCCAGCAGGCTTGGACCTGGAAACACCATATATTTT.

CDR3 amino acids: CASSPPSGRTYYEQYF. Written as DNA, the CDR3 is TGTGCCAGCAGTCCGCCTAGCGGGAGGACGTACTACGAGCAGTACTTC. The chain carries TRBV11-3 and TRBJ2-7, with 11 bases lining up with TRBD2. The CDR3 runs to 16 residues. The V and J ends lost 6 bases and 3 bases, in that order; junction bases with no gene match: 10. The germline gives CDR1 SGHNT, CDR2 YENEEA.

The chain has TRBV5-6 and TRBJ2-7; tentatively, D is TRBD1 (10 bases). Looked up from germline, CDR1 is SGHDT and CDR2 is YYEEEE. Trimming pared 6 bases from V and 3 bases from J, leaving 22 bases between. The length of the CDR3 is 16 residues. The CDR3 sequence: CASNILAGQGYYEQYF. The CDR3 region has the DNA TGTGCCAGCAACATCCTAGCGGGACAGGGGTACTACGAGCAGTACTTC.

The rearrangement joins TRBV7-9 to TRBJ1-2, with D unresolved. V was trimmed by 2 bases and J by 7 bases, leaving 14 bases between them. CDR3 length equals 14 residues. Germline V gene lookup returns CDR1 SEHNR and CDR2 FQNEAQ (reference sequence). As DNA, the CDR3 is TGTGCCAGCAGCTTACAACCGACCGAGGGTGGCTACACCTTC. It translates to CASSLQPTEGGYTF. Variable domain in full (rest from reference TRBV7-9 and TRBJ1-2): DTGVSQNPRHKITKRGQNVTFRCDPISEHNRLYWYRQTLGQGPEFLTYFQNEAQLEKSRLLSDRFSAERPKGSFSTLEIQRTEQGDSAMYLCASSLQPTEGGYTFGSGTRLTVV.

The chain has TRBV5-1 and TRBJ2-3, with TRBD2 identical over 10 bases. J was trimmed by 0 bases and V by 4 bases; bases with no gene match: 5. The CDR3 is 16 residues long. Germline CDR1 and CDR2: SGHRS and YFSETQ. CDR3 protein: CASSPRTSGSTDTQYF. The CDR3, as DNA: TGCGCCAGCAGCCCGAGGACTAGCGGAAGCACAGATACGCAGTATTTT.

The chain recombines TRBV29-1 with TRBJ2-7; D perhaps matches TRBD2 (6 bases). The germline gives CDR1 SQVTM, CDR2 ANQGSEA. Trimming left V 7 bases short and J 0 bases short, with 22 bases between. This CDR3 is 16 amino acids long. The CDR3 sequence is CSAMTDLAPDSYEQYF. CDR3 in DNA: TGCAGCGCAATGACAGACCTAGCGCCAGACTCCTACGAGCAGTACTTC.

The chain couples TRBV29-1 to TRBJ1-1; a weak D match, TRBD1 (5 bases). The V and J ends lost 4 bases and 8 bases respectively, with 14 bases between them. The CDR3 is made up of 12 amino acids. Germline assignment: CDR1 SQVTM and CDR2 ANQGSEA. CDR3 sequence reads: CSVVGGGGEAFF. CDR3 nucleotides: TGCAGCGTTGTGGGGGGAGGAGGGGAAGCTTTCTTT.

The chain joins TRBV7-8 to TRBJ2-7; 14 bases match TRBD2. The V gene end was trimmed by 5 bases and the J gene end by 3 bases; junction bases not matched to a gene: 3. This CDR3 contains 15 residues. CDR1 SGHVS and CDR2 FQNEAQ come from the germline V gene. CDR3 protein: CASSGGLAGGYEQYF. CDR3 DNA sequence: TGTGCCAGCAGCGGAGGACTAGCGGGGGGCTACGAGCAGTACTTC. The variable domain in full, with the rest retrieved from reference TRBV7-8 and TRBJ2-7, is GAGVSQSPRYKVAKRGQDVALRCDPISGHVSLFWYQQALGQGPEFLTYFQNEAQLDKSGLPSDRFFAERPEGSVSTLKIQRTQQEDSAVYLCASSGGLAGGYEQYFGPGTRLTVT.

The chain joins TRBV5-1 to TRBJ2-7, with TRBD2 matching 8 bases. The CDR3 runs to 14 residues. The germline CDR1 and CDR2 sequences are SGHRS and YFSETQ. Losses at the gene ends were 4 bases for V and 2 bases for J; bases not matched to a gene: 5. The CDR3 DNA reads as TGCGCCAGCAGCCCGGGAGGGCTTACCTACGAGCAGTACTTC. It translates to CASSPGGLTYEQYF.

The chain carries TRBV6-6 and TRBJ2-5; a possible D gene is TRBD2 (6 bases). With 0 bases removed from V and 5 bases from J, the gap between germline ends came to 13 bases. CDR1 is MNHNY and CDR2 is SVGAGI in the germline V gene (reference sequence). There are 15 residues in the CDR3. Here the CDR3 reads CASSYSEGGGETQYF. CDR3 nucleotide sequence: TGTGCCAGCAGTTACTCGGAGGGTGGTGGGGAGACCCAGTACTTC.

The V and J genes are TRBV30 and TRBJ1-3; D gene unclear. The germline V gene has CDR1 GTSNPN and CDR2 SVGIG (reference sequence). The CDR3 consists of 11 residues. Trimming took off 5 bases at V and 2 bases at J, with 4 bases between the two ends. CDR3 bases: TGTGCCTGGGGACCTGGAAACACCATATATTTT. It is translated as CAWGPGNTIYF.